The T cell receptor beta chain under discussion was sequenced for a study of long-term antiretroviral therapy in people with HIV. Study-level points and caveats: Clones with expansion before ART led the repertoire at all time points.

Sequencing used immunoSEQ v3.0 at survey level. Sequenced by immunoSEQ multiplex PCR; TCRdb stores in-frame clones only, minus some. The sample records around 19,000 clones, 79% being singletons. CDR1 SGHRS and CDR2 YFSETQ come from the germline V gene. V shed 4 bases and J 1 base; nucleotides not matched to a gene: 4. The CDR3 is 15 amino acids. In regard to this clone: Its cognate antigen is unknown.

The chain employs TRBV5-1 and TRBJ2-3; 9 bases line up with TRBD1. The sequencing here drew on unsorted PBMCs, taken at the start of antiretroviral therapy. The sequence derives from a man younger than 45 with HIV. The CDR3 DNA reads TGCGCCAGCAGCCTGGGACAGGGCGGCACAGATACGCAGTATTTT. This codes for CASSLGQGGTDTQYF.